These 3 T cell receptor beta chains were sequenced from one sample in a study of a mutant IDH1 vaccine in newly diagnosed glioma. Indicated time point: baseline, week 1 (first vaccination visit). Treatment defined: pre-vaccination baseline after standard-of-care therapy. Data came from immunoSEQ multiplex PCR; TCRdb stores just in-frame clones and leaves some out. Of approximately 54,000 clones in the sample, more than 80% were seen once. Here the sequenced sample was PBMCs, taken from a glioma patient treated with radiotherapy, temozolomide or both. These TCRs come from a man aged 18 to 29 with glioma.

The table lists this clone with a count of one. The chain's CDR3 is CASRRTGPDGYTF. CDR3 coding DNA: TGTGCCAGCAGACGAACAGGTCCGGATGGCTACACCTTC. The V gene is TRBV27, the J gene TRBJ1-2; the D gene is possibly TRBD1 (5 bases). Germline-derived CDR1 and CDR2 are MNHEY and SMNVEV (reference sequence). The CDR3 has 13 residues. V was cut by 6 bases and J by 6 bases, with 14 bases left in between.

CDR3 sequence: CASSPSGTGAIEQYF. DNA of the CDR3: TGTGCCAGCTCACCGTCCGGGACAGGGGCCATCGAGCAGTACTTC. The V and J genes are TRBV18 and TRBJ2-7; 10 bases are shared with TRBD1. V lost 3 bases, J lost 6 bases, and 8 bases stayed unmatched. Looked up from germline, CDR1 is KGHSH and CDR2 is LQKENI. This CDR3 is built from 15 residues.

This clone was found once. V is TRBV10-3 and J is TRBJ1-2, with D hard to call. This CDR3 contains 13 residues. V was trimmed by 0 bases and J by 6 bases, leaving 8 bases between them. Germline CDR1 reads ENHRY; CDR2 reads SYGVKD. The CDR3 coding sequence is TGTGCCATCAGTGAGTCAGGAGTCGATGGCTACACCTTC. Protein product: CAISESGVDGYTF.